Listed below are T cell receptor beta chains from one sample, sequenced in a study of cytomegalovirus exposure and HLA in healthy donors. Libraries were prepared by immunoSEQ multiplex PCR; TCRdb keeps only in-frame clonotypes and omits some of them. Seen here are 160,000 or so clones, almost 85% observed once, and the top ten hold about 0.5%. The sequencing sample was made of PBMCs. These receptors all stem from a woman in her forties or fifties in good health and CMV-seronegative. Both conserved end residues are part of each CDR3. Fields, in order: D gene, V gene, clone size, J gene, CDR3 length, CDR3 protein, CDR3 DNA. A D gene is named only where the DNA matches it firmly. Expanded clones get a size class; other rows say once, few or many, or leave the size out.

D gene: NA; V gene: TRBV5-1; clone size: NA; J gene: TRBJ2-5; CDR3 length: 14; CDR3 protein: CASSRGGQGETQYF; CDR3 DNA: TGCGCCAGCAGCCGGGGGGGACAGGGAGAGACCCAGTACTTC
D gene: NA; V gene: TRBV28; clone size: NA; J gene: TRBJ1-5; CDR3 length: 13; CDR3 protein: CASSSPGNQPQHF; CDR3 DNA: TGTGCCAGCAGTTCCCCCGGGAATCAGCCCCAGCATTTT
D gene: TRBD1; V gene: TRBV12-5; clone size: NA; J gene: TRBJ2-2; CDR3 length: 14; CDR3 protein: CASRDRSSTGELFF; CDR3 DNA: TGTGCTAGCCGGGACAGGTCGTCCACCGGGGAGCTGTTTTTT
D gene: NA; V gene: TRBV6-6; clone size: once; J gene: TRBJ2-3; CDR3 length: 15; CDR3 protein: CASRGLTGLTDTQYF; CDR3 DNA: TGTGCCAGCAGGGGTCTGACAGGCCTCACAGATACGCAGTATTTT
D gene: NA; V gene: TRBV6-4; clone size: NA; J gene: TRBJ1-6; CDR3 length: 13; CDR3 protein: CASSDSGNSPLHF; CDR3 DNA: TGTGCCAGCAGTGACTCCGGGAATTCACCCCTCCACTTT
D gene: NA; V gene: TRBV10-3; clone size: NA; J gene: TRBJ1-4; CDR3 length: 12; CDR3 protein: CAISELGEKLFF; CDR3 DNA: TGTGCCATCAGTGAGCTAGGAGAAAAACTGTTTTTT
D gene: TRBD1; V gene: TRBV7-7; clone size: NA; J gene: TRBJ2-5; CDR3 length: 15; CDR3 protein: CASSRRRDSRETQYF; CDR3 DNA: TGTGCCAGCAGTCGACGACGGGACAGTCGAGAGACCCAGTACTTC
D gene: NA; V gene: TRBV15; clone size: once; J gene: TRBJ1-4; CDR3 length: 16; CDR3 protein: CATSSWGRGTNEKLFF; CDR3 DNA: TGTGCCACCAGTTCCTGGGGGCGCGGGACTAATGAAAAACTGTTTTTT
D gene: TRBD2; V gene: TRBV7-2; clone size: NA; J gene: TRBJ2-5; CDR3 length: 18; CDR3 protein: CASSLTTSGGPPRETQYF; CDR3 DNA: TGTGCCAGCAGCTTAACCACTAGCGGGGGACCACCAAGAGAGACCCAGTACTTC
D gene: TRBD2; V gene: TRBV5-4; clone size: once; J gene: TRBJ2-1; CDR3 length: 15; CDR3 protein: CASSLGGSSYNEQFF; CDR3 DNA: TGTGCCAGCAGCTTGGGCGGGAGCTCCTACAATGAGCAGTTCTTC
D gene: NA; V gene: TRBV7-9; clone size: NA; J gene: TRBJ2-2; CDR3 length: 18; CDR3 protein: CASSPGGGLQGNTGELFF; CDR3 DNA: TGTGCCAGCAGCCCCGGAGGAGGTTTACAGGGTAACACCGGGGAGCTGTTTTTT
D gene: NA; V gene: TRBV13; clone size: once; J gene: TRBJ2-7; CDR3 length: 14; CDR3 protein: CASRTGVGSYEQYF; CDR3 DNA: TGTGCCAGCAGAACCGGGGTGGGGAGCTACGAGCAGTACTTC
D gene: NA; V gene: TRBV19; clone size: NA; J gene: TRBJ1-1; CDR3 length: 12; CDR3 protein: CASSRLNTEAFF; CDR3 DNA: TGTGCCAGTAGTCGTTTAAACACTGAAGCTTTCTTT
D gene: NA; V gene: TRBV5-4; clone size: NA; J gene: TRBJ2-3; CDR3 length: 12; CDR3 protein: CASSLSADTQYF; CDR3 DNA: TGTGCCAGCAGCTTGTCCGCGGATACGCAGTATTTT
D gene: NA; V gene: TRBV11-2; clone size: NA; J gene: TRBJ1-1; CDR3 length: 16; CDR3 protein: CASSRLGHSANTEAFF; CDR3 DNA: TGTGCCAGCAGCCGTTTGGGGCATTCCGCGAACACTGAAGCTTTCTTT
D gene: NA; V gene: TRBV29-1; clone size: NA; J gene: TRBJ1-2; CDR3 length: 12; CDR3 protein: CSVESDRTGYTF; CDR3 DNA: TGCAGCGTTGAGAGCGACAGGACTGGCTACACCTTC
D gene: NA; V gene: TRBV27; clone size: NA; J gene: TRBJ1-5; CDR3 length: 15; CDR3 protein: CASSPDRGAGQPQHF; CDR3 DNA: TGTGCCAGCAGTCCGGACCGGGGGGCAGGACAGCCCCAGCATTTT
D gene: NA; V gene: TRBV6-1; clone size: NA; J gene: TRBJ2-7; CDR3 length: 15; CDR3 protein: CASSGNTGGPYEQYF; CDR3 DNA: TGTGCCAGCAGTGGAAACACCGGGGGACCCTACGAGCAGTACTTC
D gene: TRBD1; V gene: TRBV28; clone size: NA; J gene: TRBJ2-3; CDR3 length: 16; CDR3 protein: CASSLGFRGYADTQYF; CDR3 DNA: TGTGCCAGCAGTTTAGGGTTCAGGGGGTACGCAGATACGCAGTATTTT
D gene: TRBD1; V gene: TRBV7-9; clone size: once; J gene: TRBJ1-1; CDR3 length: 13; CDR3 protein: CASKGQKNTEAFF; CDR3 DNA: TGTGCCAGCAAGGGACAGAAAAACACTGAAGCTTTCTTT
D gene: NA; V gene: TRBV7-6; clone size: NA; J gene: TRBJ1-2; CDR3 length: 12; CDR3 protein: CASSLAGGGYTF; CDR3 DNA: TGTGCCAGCAGCTTAGCAGGGGGTGGCTACACCTTC
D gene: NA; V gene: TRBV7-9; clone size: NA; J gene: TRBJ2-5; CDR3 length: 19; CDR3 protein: CASSLERGSGGRVQETQYF; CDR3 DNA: TGTGCCAGCAGCTTAGAAAGGGGGTCAGGGGGGCGCGTCCAAGAGACCCAGTACTTC
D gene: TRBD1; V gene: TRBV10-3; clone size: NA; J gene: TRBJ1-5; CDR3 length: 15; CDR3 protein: CAISGDRGRNQPQHF; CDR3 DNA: TGTGCCATCAGTGGTGACAGGGGAAGGAATCAGCCCCAGCATTTT
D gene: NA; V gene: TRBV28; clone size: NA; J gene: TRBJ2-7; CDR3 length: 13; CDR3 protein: CASSLTGFYEQYF; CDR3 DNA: TGTGCCAGCAGCTTGACAGGTTTCTACGAGCAGTACTTC
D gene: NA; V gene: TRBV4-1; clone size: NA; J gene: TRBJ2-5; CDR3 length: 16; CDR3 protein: CASTAEGGSYQETQYF; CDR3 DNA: TGCGCCAGCACCGCCGAGGGCGGGTCGTACCAAGAGACCCAGTACTTC
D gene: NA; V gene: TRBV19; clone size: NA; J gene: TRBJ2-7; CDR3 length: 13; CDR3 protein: CASSSAGPYEQYF; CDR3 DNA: TGTGCCAGTAGTAGCGCGGGCCCCTACGAGCAGTACTTC
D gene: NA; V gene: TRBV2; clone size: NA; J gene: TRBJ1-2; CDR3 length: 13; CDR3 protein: CASSGEQGVDYTF; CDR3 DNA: TGTGCCAGCAGTGGGGAACAGGGAGTAGACTACACCTTC
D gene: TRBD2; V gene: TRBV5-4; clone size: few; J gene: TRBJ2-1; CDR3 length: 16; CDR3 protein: CASSDWTSGWLPEQFF; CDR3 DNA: TGTGCCAGCAGCGACTGGACTAGCGGGTGGCTTCCTGAGCAGTTCTTC
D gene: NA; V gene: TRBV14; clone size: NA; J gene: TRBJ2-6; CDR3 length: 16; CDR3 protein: CASSQGDSSGANVLTF; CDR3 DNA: TGTGCCAGCAGCCAAGGAGACAGCTCTGGGGCCAACGTCCTGACTTTC
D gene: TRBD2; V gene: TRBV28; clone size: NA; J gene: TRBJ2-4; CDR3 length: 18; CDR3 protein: CASSLWGSSGGAENIQYF; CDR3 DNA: TGTGCCAGCAGTTTGTGGGGGAGTAGCGGGGGGGCCGAAAACATTCAGTACTTC
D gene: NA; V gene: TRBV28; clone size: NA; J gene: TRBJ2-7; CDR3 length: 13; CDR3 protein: CASSRDPRYEQYF; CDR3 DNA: TGTGCCAGCAGTCGGGATCCCAGGTACGAGCAGTACTTC
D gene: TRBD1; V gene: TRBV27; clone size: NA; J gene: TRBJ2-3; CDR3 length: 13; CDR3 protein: CASSWDRGDTQYF; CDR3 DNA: TGTGCCAGCAGTTGGGACAGGGGAGATACGCAGTATTTT
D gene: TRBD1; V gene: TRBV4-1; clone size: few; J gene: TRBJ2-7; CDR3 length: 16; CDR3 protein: CASSQEGQGRSYEQYF; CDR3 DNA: TGCGCCAGCAGCCAAGAAGGACAGGGCCGCTCCTACGAGCAGTACTTC
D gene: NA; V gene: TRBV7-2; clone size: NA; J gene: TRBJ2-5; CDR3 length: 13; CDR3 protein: CASSLFGRETQYF; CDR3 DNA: TGTGCCAGCAGCTTATTTGGGAGAGAGACCCAGTACTTC
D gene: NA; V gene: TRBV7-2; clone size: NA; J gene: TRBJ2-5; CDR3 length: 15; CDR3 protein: CASRPSREVQETQYF; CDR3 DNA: TGTGCCAGCAGGCCCTCGAGGGAAGTCCAAGAGACCCAGTACTTC
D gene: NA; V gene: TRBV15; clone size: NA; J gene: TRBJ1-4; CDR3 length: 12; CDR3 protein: CATRGDNEKLFF; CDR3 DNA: TGTGCCACAAGGGGCGATAATGAAAAACTGTTTTTT
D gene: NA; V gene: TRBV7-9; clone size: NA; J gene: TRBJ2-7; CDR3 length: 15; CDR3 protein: CASSPRQSGGYEQYF; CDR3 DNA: TGTGCCAGCAGCCCCCGACAGAGCGGAGGGTACGAGCAGTACTTC
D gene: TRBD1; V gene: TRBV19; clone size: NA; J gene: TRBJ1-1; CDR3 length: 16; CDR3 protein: CASSIEGARWNTEAFF; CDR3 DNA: TGTGCCAGTAGTATTGAGGGGGCGCGATGGAACACTGAAGCTTTCTTT
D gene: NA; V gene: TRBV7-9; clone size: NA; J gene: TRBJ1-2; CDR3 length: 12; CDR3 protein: CASSPSGYGYTF; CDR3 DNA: TGTGCCAGCAGCCCCAGTGGCTATGGCTACACCTTC
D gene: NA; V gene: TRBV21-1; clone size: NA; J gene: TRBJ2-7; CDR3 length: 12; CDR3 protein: CASSPRGYEQYF; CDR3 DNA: TGTGCCAGCAGCCCGCGGGGGTACGAGCAGTACTTC
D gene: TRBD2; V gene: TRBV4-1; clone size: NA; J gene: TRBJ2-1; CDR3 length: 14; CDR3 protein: CASSTYGLADEQFF; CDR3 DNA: TGCGCCAGCAGCACGTATGGACTAGCGGACGAGCAGTTCTTC
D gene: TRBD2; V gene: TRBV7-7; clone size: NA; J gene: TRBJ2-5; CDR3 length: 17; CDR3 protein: CASSLAVGLAGQETQYF; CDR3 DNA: TGTGCCAGCAGCTTAGCGGTGGGGCTAGCGGGCCAAGAGACCCAGTACTTC
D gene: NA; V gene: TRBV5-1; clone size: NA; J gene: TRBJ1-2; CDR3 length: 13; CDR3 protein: CASSFTQVYGYTF; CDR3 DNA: TGCGCCAGCAGCTTTACTCAGGTATATGGCTACACCTTC
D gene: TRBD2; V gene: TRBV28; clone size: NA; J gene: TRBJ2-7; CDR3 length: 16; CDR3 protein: CASMGLASPNQYEQYF; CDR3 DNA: TGTGCCAGCATGGGACTAGCGTCCCCTAACCAATACGAGCAGTACTTC
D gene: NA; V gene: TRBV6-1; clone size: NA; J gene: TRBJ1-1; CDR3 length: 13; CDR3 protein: CASSGTRATEAFF; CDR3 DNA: TGTGCCAGCAGTGGGACTCGGGCCACTGAAGCTTTCTTT
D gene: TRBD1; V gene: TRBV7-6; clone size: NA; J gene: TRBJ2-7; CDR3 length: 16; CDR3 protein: CASSISLRDREAEQYF; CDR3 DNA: TGTGCCAGCAGCATCTCCTTGAGGGACAGGGAAGCCGAGCAGTACTTC
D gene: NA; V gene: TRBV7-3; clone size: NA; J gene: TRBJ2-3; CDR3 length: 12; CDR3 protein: CASSRSGDTQYF; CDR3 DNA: TGTGCCAGCAGCCGTAGCGGTGATACGCAGTATTTT
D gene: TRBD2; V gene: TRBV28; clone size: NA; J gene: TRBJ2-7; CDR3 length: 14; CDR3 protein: CASSPSGGPREQYF; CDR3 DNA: TGTGCCAGCAGTCCCTCGGGGGGGCCGAGGGAGCAGTACTTC
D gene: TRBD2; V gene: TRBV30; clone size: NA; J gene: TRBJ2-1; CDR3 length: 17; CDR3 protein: CAWRENLGLADYNEQFF; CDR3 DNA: TGTGCCTGGAGAGAAAATCTGGGACTAGCGGACTACAATGAGCAGTTCTTC
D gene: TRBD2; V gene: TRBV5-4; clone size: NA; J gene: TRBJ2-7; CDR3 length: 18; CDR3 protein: CASSSRRRSGGSYYEQYF; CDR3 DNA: TGTGCCAGCAGCTCACGGAGGCGTAGCGGGGGGTCCTACTACGAGCAGTACTTC
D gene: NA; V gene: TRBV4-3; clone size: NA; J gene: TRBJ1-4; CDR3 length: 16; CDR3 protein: CASSQDSPRANEKLFF; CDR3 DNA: TGCGCCAGCAGCCAAGATTCTCCTCGAGCTAATGAAAAACTGTTTTTT
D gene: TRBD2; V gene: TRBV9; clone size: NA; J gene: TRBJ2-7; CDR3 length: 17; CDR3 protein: CASSTGLAGGISYEQYF; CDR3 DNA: TGTGCCAGCAGCACTGGACTAGCGGGGGGGATCTCCTACGAGCAGTACTTC
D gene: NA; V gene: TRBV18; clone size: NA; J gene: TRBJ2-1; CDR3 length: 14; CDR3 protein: CASSLPSGDNEQFF; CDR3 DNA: TGTGCCAGCTCACTCCCCTCGGGGGACAATGAGCAGTTCTTC